The 21 T cell receptor beta chains listed next were all sequenced from one sample in a study of control samples from healthy donors and cancer patients. The repertoire was sequenced with immunoSEQ multiplex PCR; TCRdb's copy has only in-frame clones and lacks some. The sample lists 75,000 to 90,000 clones, roughly 86% occurring once. Sequencing input: blood. The receptors come from a man aged 30 to 39 in good health.

The gene calls are TRBV12-3 or TRBV12-4 and TRBJ1-1, with 7 bases identical to TRBD1. V lost 3 bases to trimming and J lost 8 bases; unmatched junction nucleotides: 6. The CDR3 has 13 amino acids. The CDR3 region is CASSLGDRVEAFF. CDR3 in DNA: TGTGCCAGCAGTTTGGGAGACAGGGTGGAAGCTTTCTTT.

This chain joins TRBV7-3 and TRBJ2-3, with TRBD2 matching 8 bases. The V and J ends lost 2 bases and 6 bases, in that order; junction bases with no gene match: 7. Germline loops: CDR1 SGHTA, CDR2 FQGTGA. The CDR3 is 15 amino acids. CDR3: CASSLQRGRRDTQYF. The CDR3, as DNA: TGTGCCAGCAGCTTACAGCGGGGGCGCCGGGATACGCAGTATTTT.

The chain couples TRBV7-9 to TRBJ2-5; D not resolved. The germline V gene has CDR1 SEHNR and CDR2 FQNEAQ (reference sequence). Trimming removed 5 bases from V and 2 bases from J, with 12 bases in between. The CDR3 has 14 residues. The CDR3 is CASSPQRRQETQYF. The CDR3 DNA follows: TGTGCCAGCAGCCCCCAGAGAAGACAAGAGACCCAGTACTTC. The full variable domain, in which reference TRBV7-9 and TRBJ2-5 provide the parts outside the CDR3, is DTGVSQNPRHKITKRGQNVTFRCDPISEHNRLYWYRQTLGQGPEFLTYFQNEAQLEKSRLLSDRFSAERPKGSFSTLEIQRTEQGDSAMYLCASSPQRRQETQYFGPGTRLLVL.

This chain connects TRBV6-5 to TRBJ2-5; weak D call: TRBD2 (6 bases). Trimming removed 6 bases from V and 4 bases from J, with 12 bases in between. The CDR3 runs 13 residues. CDR1 is MNHEY and CDR2 is SVGAGI in the germline V gene. DNA for the CDR3: TGTGCCAGCAGGCCCGGGGGAACAGAGACCCAGTACTTC. The encoded protein is CASRPGGTETQYF.

The chain recombines TRBV19 with TRBJ2-1; 8 bases fit TRBD2. The germline CDR1 and CDR2 sequences are LNHDA and SQIVND (reference sequence). V gave up 7 bases and J gave up 5 bases; unmatched junction bases: 4. This CDR3 has 13 residues. The CDR3 nucleotides read TGTGCCAGTAACCGGGGGGGAAACAATGAGCAGTTCTTC. Translation gives CASNRGGNNEQFF.

The J gene is TRBJ1-2, the V gene TRBV18, with 8 bases identical to TRBD1. There are 13 residues in the CDR3. Per the germline V gene, CDR1 is KGHSH and CDR2 is LQKENI. With 3 bases clipped from V and 6 bases from J, the junction kept 3 bases outside the gene matches. CDR3 protein: CASSPLQGDGYTF. CDR3 nucleotide sequence: TGTGCCAGCTCACCCTTACAGGGGGATGGCTACACCTTC.

The chain employs TRBV30 and TRBJ1-2; 8 positions match TRBD1. Germline V lookup: CDR1 GTSNPN, CDR2 SVGIG (reference sequence). V was pared by 0 bases and J by 2 bases, with 17 bases of the junction left unmatched. The CDR3 length is 19 residues. CDR3 amino acids: CAWSVLGPRGQARNYGYTF. In nucleotides, the CDR3 is TGTGCCTGGAGTGTACTAGGTCCCCGGGGACAGGCCCGCAACTATGGCTACACCTTC.

This sequence joins TRBV18 and TRBJ1-4, with D possibly TRBD1 on 5 matching bases. The germline gives CDR1 KGHSH, CDR2 LQKENI. The CDR3 loop spans 18 amino acids. V lost 2 bases, J lost 8 bases, and 24 bases lay in between. The CDR3 DNA sequence: TGTGCCAGCTCACCAAATCAGGGAGGGATGGGCCTCGGCGAAAAACTGTTTTTT. Translated: CASSPNQGGMGLGEKLFF. Looking up the rest from reference TRBV18 and TRBJ1-4 gives the full variable domain: NAGVMQNPRHLVRRRGQEARLRCSPMKGHSHVYWYRQLPEEGLKFMVYLQKENIIDESGMPKERFSAEFPKEGPSILRIQQVVRGDSAAYFCASSPNQGGMGLGEKLFFGSGTQLSVL.

The chain combines TRBV18 with TRBJ1-3, with D unresolved. V lost 3 bases and J lost 0, with 3 bases in between. The CDR3 covers 13 residues. Per germline, CDR1 KGHSH and CDR2 LQKENI. The CDR3 DNA follows: TGTGCCAGCTCACCGAACTCTGGAAACACCATATATTTT. Encoded protein: CASSPNSGNTIYF.

This clone counts as medium-sized (0.01 to 0.1%). The chain joins TRBV4-1 to TRBJ1-2; no clear D gene. V lost 4 bases, J lost 4 bases, and 10 bases lay in between. The germline gives CDR1 MGHRA, CDR2 YSYEKL. The CDR3 sequence is 13 residues long. The CDR3 DNA reads TGCGCCAGCAGCCCGCGGGGAGCCTATGGCTACACCTTC. It specifies CASSPRGAYGYTF.

This rearrangement joins TRBV12-3 or TRBV12-4 to TRBJ1-2; no reliable D call. Between the trimmed V and J ends, which lost 3 bases and 1 base, there was a span of 6 bases. The CDR3 covers 13 residues. The CDR3 nucleotides are TGTGCCAGCAGTTTCGGGAGTAACTATGGCTACACCTTC. This sequence encodes CASSFGSNYGYTF.

This clone showed up just once. The chain has TRBV25-1 and TRBJ1-6, with D perhaps matching TRBD1 (5 bases). Trimming pared 0 bases from V and 8 bases from J, leaving 11 bases between. The germline V gene encodes CDR1 MGHDK and CDR2 SYGVNS. The CDR3 totals 15 residues. CDR3 nucleotide sequence: TGTGCCAGCAGTGAATATTCGGGGGTTGATTCACCCCTCCACTTT. Translated, it gives CASSEYSGVDSPLHF.

The chain is built from TRBV3-1 (or the pseudogene TRBV3-2) and TRBJ1-1; D unresolved. Germline-derived CDR1 and CDR2 are LGHDT and YNNKEL (reference sequence). CDR3 length: 12 residues. V was cut by 8 bases and J by 3 bases, with 10 bases left in between. In DNA form, the CDR3 reads TGTGCCAGCGCCTTTGGGGACACTGAAGCTTTCTTT. Protein sequence: CASAFGDTEAFF.

This chain connects TRBV2 to TRBJ1-1; possibly TRBD1 for D (6 bases). The V gene lost 5 bases and the J gene lost 1 base, with 14 bases spanning the gap. Germline V gene sequence: CDR1 SNHLY, CDR2 FYNNEI. The CDR3 has 15 amino acids. CDR3 sequence reads: CASSLWTEENTEAFF. DNA of the CDR3: TGTGCCAGCAGTTTATGGACAGAGGAGAACACTGAAGCTTTCTTT.

The rearrangement uses TRBV19 and TRBJ2-2, with 11 bases that match TRBD2. V shed 7 bases, J shed 6 bases, and the junction held 7 bases outside the gene matches. Germline loops: CDR1 LNHDA, CDR2 SQIVND (reference sequence). This CDR3 spans 15 amino acids. Here the CDR3 reads CASTISGGAAGELFF. CDR3 coding DNA: TGTGCCAGTACCATTAGCGGGGGGGCCGCCGGGGAGCTGTTTTTT.

The rearrangement links TRBV6-5 to TRBJ1-1, with a tentative D call TRBD1 (6 bases). Germline V lookup: CDR1 MNHEY, CDR2 SVGAGI. Trimming shortened V by 6 bases and J by 5 bases, and 13 bases separated the two germline ends. The CDR3 totals 13 residues. CDR3 protein: CASRPQGGTEAFF. The CDR3 DNA follows: TGTGCCAGCAGGCCACAGGGAGGAACTGAAGCTTTCTTT.

V and J are TRBV21-1 and TRBJ2-7. TRBV21-1 is a known pseudogene. CDR3 length: 20 residues. CDR3 DNA: TGTGCCAGCAGCCCCCGTGGCGCCCCGGGCCCCCTCGACTCCCTCTACGAGCAGTACGTC. Its translation is CASSPRGAPGPLDSLYEQYV.

The rearrangement links TRBV7-9 to TRBJ1-1; D remains unclear. The germline V and J ends were trimmed by 3 bases and 1 base, with 12 bases remaining between them. Per the germline V gene, CDR1 is SEHNR and CDR2 is FQNEAQ (reference sequence). The CDR3 loop spans 15 amino acids. The CDR3 protein is CASSFPAWENTEAFF. The CDR3 DNA reads TGTGCCAGCAGCTTTCCCGCCTGGGAGAACACTGAAGCTTTCTTT.

This chain uses TRBV7-3 with TRBJ2-7, with 8 bases that match TRBD1. The length of the CDR3 is 16 residues. Germline values: CDR1 SGHTA, CDR2 FQGTGA. Trimming removed 6 bases from V and 1 base from J; junction bases left unmatched: 11. This CDR3 reads CASRSSGQGRSYEQYF. Written as DNA, the CDR3 is TGTGCCAGCAGGTCCTCTGGACAGGGAAGGTCCTACGAGCAGTACTTC.

The CDR3 sequence is CASSPDRAREAFF. DNA for the CDR3: TGTGCCAGCTCACCGGACAGGGCCCGAGAAGCTTTCTTT. The chain is built from TRBV18 and TRBJ1-1, with 8 bases matching TRBD1. Trimming removed 3 bases from V and 8 bases from J; junction bases left unmatched: 5. This CDR3 spans 13 amino acids. The germline gives CDR1 KGHSH, CDR2 LQKENI.

The rearrangement links TRBV9 to TRBJ2-1, with TRBD2 as a possible D gene (5 bases). CDR1 and CDR2 (germline): SGDLS, YYNGEE. V was trimmed by 0 bases and J by 0 bases, leaving 16 bases between them. The CDR3 covers 18 residues. The DNA for the CDR3 is TGTGCCAGCAGCGTAGGAGGGAGCCCAGCCGCCTCCTACAATGAGCAGTTCTTC. It encodes CASSVGGSPAASYNEQFF.